This paragraph reports one T cell receptor beta chain. Its specificity is unknown. The sample comes from a study of Ad26.COV2.S vaccination and SARS-CoV-2 variants. As for the study in general: Administration of Ad26.COV2.S was intramuscular, either once or twice 56 days apart. Study-wide points: Substantial response breadth was reportedly seen for spike-specific CD8+ and CD4+ T cells after vaccination. Participants given vaccine showed non-spike TCR breadth similar to that of placebo recipients.

Specified treatment: about 20 received Ad26.COV2.S at low or high dose, single or two shots; a few received placebo; per-sample allocation not given. Day 63 following the first vaccine or placebo injection was when the samples were taken. Wuhan-strain spike was delivered by a replication-incompetent Ad26 vector. With V trimmed by 3 bases and J by 7 bases, 9 bases remained unmatched. Germline assignment: CDR1 KGHSH and CDR2 LQKENI. CDR3 length: 15 residues. TCRdb's table, derived via immunoSEQ multiplex PCR, lists solely in-frame clones and lacks some. The data show a few hundred thousand clones, 88% seen once.

The V and J genes are TRBV18 and TRBJ1-2; 9 bases align to TRBD1. Specimen: peripheral blood, collected in a trial of Ad26.COV2.S vaccine versus placebo. The TCR originated in a person between 18 and 60 years old who received the Ad26.COV2.S COVID-19 vaccine or a placebo. In nucleotides, the CDR3 is TGTGCCAGCTCACCTCCGGGACAGGGATCCGCTGGCTACACCTTC. Residues: CASSPPGQGSAGYTF.